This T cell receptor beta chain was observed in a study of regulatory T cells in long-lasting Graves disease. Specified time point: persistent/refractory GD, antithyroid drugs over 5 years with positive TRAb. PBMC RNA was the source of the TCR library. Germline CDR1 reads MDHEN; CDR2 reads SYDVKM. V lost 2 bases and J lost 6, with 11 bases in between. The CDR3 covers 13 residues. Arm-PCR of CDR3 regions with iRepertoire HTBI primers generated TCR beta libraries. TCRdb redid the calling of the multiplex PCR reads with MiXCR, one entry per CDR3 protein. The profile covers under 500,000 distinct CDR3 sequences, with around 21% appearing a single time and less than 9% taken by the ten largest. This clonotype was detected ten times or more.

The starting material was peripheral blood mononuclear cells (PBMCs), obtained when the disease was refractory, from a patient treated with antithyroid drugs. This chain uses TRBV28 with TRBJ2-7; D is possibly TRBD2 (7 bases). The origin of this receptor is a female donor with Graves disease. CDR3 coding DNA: TGTGCCAGCAGTTTAGTAGGGGGGGTCGAGCAGTACTTC. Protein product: CASSLVGGVEQYF.